These 15 T cell receptor beta chains came from one sample sequenced in a study of T cell changes during pregnancy in multiple sclerosis. Using immunoSEQ multiplex PCR, the repertoire was profiled, and TCRdb retains in-frame clones only, with some absent. The table has about 92,000 clones, about 92% seen once. The source material was peripheral blood, sampled in the first trimester of pregnancy. Receptors originate from a female donor with multiple sclerosis, enrolled in a pregnancy study.

This chain uses TRBV9 with TRBJ2-2; 8 positions match TRBD2. Trimming cost V 0 bases and J 4 bases; bases outside gene matches: 5. Germline CDR1 SGDLS, CDR2 YYNGEE. The CDR3 has 16 amino acids. As DNA, the CDR3 is TGTGCCAGCAGCGTAGTACCGGGAGGGGGCACCGGGGAGCTGTTTTTT. It translates to CASSVVPGGGTGELFF.

The CDR3 reads CAISALGDEQFF. Written as DNA, the CDR3 is TGTGCCATCAGTGCGTTGGGCGATGAGCAGTTCTTC. This chain joins TRBV10-3 and TRBJ2-1; the D is unclear. The CDR3 is 12 residues long. Trimming cost V 4 bases and J 8 bases, with 9 bases left between them. Germline V CDR1 and CDR2: ENHRY, SYGVKD.

The chain has TRBV27 and TRBJ2-7; 7 nucleotides align to TRBD1. CDR1 and CDR2 from the germline V gene are MNHEY and SMNVEV (reference sequence). The CDR3 is 16 amino acids. V trimming: 6 bases; J trimming: 2 bases; junction bases outside the gene matches: 13. This CDR3 reads CASSLVGRDSTYEQYF. DNA for the CDR3: TGTGCCAGCAGCCTGGTAGGTAGGGACAGTACCTACGAGCAGTACTTC.

The chain joins TRBV13 to TRBJ2-2, with a tentative D call TRBD2 (6 bases). CDR1 is PRHDT and CDR2 is FYEKMQ in the germline V gene (reference sequence). The CDR3 runs to 15 residues. Trimming left V 5 bases short and J 2 bases short, with 12 bases between. The CDR3 loop is CASSHPGLNTGELFF. The CDR3 nucleotides are TGTGCCAGCAGCCACCCGGGACTTAACACCGGGGAGCTGTTTTTT.

The chain recombines TRBV1 with TRBJ1-5. TRBV1 is labeled a pseudogene. There are 17 residues in the CDR3. CDR3 residues: CTSSQGARFVEDQPQHF. The DNA of the CDR3 is TGCACCAGCAGCCAAGGGGCCAGATTTGTGGAGGATCAGCCCCAGCATTTT.

V is TRBV11-2 and J is TRBJ2-2, with TRBD1 identical over 8 bases. The V and J ends lost 5 bases and 9 bases, in that order; junction bases with no gene match: 8. Germline V gene sequence: CDR1 SGHAT, CDR2 FQNNGV. The CDR3 has 14 amino acids. CDR3 amino acids: CASSPWTGKRELFF. For the CDR3, the DNA is TGTGCCAGCAGCCCATGGACAGGGAAAAGGGAGCTGTTTTTT.

This chain links TRBV5-6 with TRBJ2-2; a weak D match, TRBD1 (5 bases). CDR3 length: 13 residues. Trimming left V 5 bases short and J 3 bases short, with 8 bases between. The germline CDR1 and CDR2 sequences are SGHDT and YYEEEE. CDR3 amino acids: CASSPRDTGELFF. Here the CDR3 DNA reads TGTGCCAGCAGTCCCAGGGACACCGGGGAGCTGTTTTTT.

The chain employs TRBV9 and TRBJ2-3, with unresolved D. Per the germline V gene, CDR1 is SGDLS and CDR2 is YYNGEE. The V end was cut by 0 bases, the J end by 0 bases, with 8 bases between. CDR3 length: 15 amino acids. CDR3 nucleotides: TGTGCCAGCAGCGTAGTTTCCTCGAGCACAGATACGCAGTATTTT. Translated, it gives CASSVVSSSTDTQYF.

The chain uses TRBV6-5 and TRBJ2-1; 7 bases map to TRBD2. Germline CDR1 reads MNHEY; CDR2 reads SVGAGI. The CDR3 runs 15 residues. Trimming at V came to 3 bases and at J to 9 bases, leaving 11 bases not matched to a gene. DNA of the CDR3: TGTGCCAGCAGTTATTTGGGAGGGCTTTCGGGTGAGCAGTTCTTC. As protein: CASSYLGGLSGEQFF.

This clone has only one observation. The chain uses TRBV28 and TRBJ1-4, with 7 bases aligning to TRBD1. Germline V gene sequence: CDR1 MDHEN, CDR2 SYDVKM. Losses at the gene ends were 3 bases for V and 0 bases for J; bases not matched to a gene: 19. This CDR3 has 21 amino acids. This chain's CDR3 is CASSFFAWTGPRNTTNEKLFF. In DNA form, the CDR3 reads TGTGCCAGCAGTTTTTTCGCCTGGACAGGCCCCAGAAATACAACTAATGAAAAACTGTTTTTT.

J is TRBJ2-5 and V is TRBV7-2; D perhaps matches TRBD1 (6 bases). CDR1 and CDR2 from the germline V gene are SGHTA and FQGNSA. The CDR3 spans 15 residues. Trimming stripped 1 base from V and 1 base from J, with 10 bases between. CDR3 sequence reads: CASSLGRTVQETQYF. The CDR3 DNA reads as TGTGCCAGCAGCTTAGGACGGACAGTCCAAGAGACCCAGTACTTC.

The chain carries TRBV27 and TRBJ2-3; 8 bases align to TRBD1. J lost 2 bases, V lost 5 bases, and 6 bases had no gene match. CDR1 and CDR2 (germline): MNHEY, SMNVEV (reference sequence). CDR3 size: 15 residues. CDR3 DNA: TGTGCCAGCAGTAAAGGACAGGGCCTCACAGATACGCAGTATTTT. Translation gives CASSKGQGLTDTQYF.

The CDR3 region is CASSLAPGLAGAPYEQYF. The CDR3 DNA is TGTGCCAGCAGCTTAGCCCCCGGACTAGCGGGAGCCCCCTACGAGCAGTACTTC. The chain couples TRBV13 to TRBJ2-7; 13 bases match TRBD2. J gave up 2 bases and V 1 base, and 8 bases lay outside the gene matches. Germline V gene data show CDR1 as PRHDT and CDR2 as FYEKMQ (reference sequence). The CDR3 runs 18 residues. Based on the CDR3 plus reference TRBV13 and TRBJ2-7, the full variable domain is AAGVIQSPRHLIKEKRETATLKCYPIPRHDTVYWYQQGPGQDPQFLISFYEKMQSDKGSIPDRFSAQQFSDYHSELNMSSLELGDSALYFCASSLAPGLAGAPYEQYFGPGTRLTVT.

The chain recombines TRBV11-2 with TRBJ2-3; TRBD2 agrees at 10 bases. The CDR3 has 17 residues. Trimming cost V 2 bases and J 6 bases; bases outside gene matches: 11. The germline V gene encodes CDR1 SGHAT and CDR2 FQNNGV. CDR3 loop: CASSLSPAGGPGDTQYF. CDR3 coding DNA: TGTGCCAGCAGCTTATCCCCAGCGGGAGGGCCAGGTGATACGCAGTATTTT.

This clone came up once. The chain uses TRBV4-2 and TRBJ2-2, with TRBD2 matching 7 bases. Trimming took 5 bases from V and 7 from J; bases not matched to a gene: 10. Looked up from germline, CDR1 is LGHNA and CDR2 is YNFKEQ. This CDR3 spans 15 amino acids. CDR3 nucleotides: TGTGCCAGCAGCTATCGAGCGGGACTCGACGGGGAGCTGTTTTTT. Protein product: CASSYRAGLDGELFF.